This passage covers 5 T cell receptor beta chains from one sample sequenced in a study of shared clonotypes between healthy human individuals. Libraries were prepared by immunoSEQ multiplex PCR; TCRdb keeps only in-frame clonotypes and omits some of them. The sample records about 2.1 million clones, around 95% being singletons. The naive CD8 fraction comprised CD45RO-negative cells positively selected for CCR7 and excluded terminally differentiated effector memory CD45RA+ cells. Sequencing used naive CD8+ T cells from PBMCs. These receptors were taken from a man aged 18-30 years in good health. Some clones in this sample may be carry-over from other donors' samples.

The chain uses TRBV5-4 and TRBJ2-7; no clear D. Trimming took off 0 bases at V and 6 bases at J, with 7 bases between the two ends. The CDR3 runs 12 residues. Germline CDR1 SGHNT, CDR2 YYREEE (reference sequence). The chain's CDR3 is CASSLGPLEQYF. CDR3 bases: TGTGCCAGCAGCTTGGGACCCCTCGAGCAGTACTTC. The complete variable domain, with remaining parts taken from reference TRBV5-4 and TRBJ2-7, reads ETGVTQSPTHLIKTRGQQVTLRCSSQSGHNTVSWYQQALGQGPQFIFQYYREEENGRGNFPPRFSGLQFPNYSSELNVNALELDDSALYLCASSLGPLEQYFGPGTRLTVT.

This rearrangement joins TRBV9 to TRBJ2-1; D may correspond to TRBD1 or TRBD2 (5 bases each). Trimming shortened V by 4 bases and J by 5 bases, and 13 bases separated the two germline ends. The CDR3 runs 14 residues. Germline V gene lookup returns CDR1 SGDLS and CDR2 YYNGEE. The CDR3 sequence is CASSLGDDHNEQFF. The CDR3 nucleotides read TGTGCCAGCAGCCTCGGGGACGACCACAATGAGCAGTTCTTC.

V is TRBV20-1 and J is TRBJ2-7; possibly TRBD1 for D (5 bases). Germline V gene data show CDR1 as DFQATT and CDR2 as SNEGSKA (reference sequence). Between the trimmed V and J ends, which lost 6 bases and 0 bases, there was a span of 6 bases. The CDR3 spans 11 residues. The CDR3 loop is CSAGLSYEQYF. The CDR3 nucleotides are TGCAGTGCGGGGCTCTCCTACGAGCAGTACTTC.

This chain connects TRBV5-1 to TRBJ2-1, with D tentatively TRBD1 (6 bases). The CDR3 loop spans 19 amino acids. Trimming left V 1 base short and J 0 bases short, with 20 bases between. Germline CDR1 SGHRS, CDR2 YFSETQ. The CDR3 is CASSLRGSAVRSSYNEQFF. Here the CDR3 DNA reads TGCGCCAGCAGCTTGAGGGGGTCAGCGGTGAGGAGCTCCTACAATGAGCAGTTCTTC.

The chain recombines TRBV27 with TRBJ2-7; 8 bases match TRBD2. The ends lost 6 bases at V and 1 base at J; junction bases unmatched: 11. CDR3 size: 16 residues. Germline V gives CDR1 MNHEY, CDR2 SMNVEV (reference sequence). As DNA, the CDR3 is TGTGCCAGCAGCGGAGGGGCGGGAGGAATTTCCTACGAGCAGTACTTC. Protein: CASSGGAGGISYEQYF.